The 12 T cell receptor beta chains below all came from one sample that was sequenced in a study of T cells after yellow fever vaccination. One entry per CDR3 protein, called by TCRdb with MiXCR from the 5' RACE reads. Of roughly 310,000 distinct CDR3 sequences in the sample, 7.5% to 9% were seen once. The sample in question was PBMCs, obtained on the day of the first yellow fever vaccination. The receptors shown here come from a man younger than 30 who received the YFV17D yellow fever vaccine.

This clonotype was counted between two and nine times. The chain uses TRBV7-7 and TRBJ2-2, with D possibly TRBD2 on 5 matching bases. Trimming left V 1 base short and J 7 bases short, with 10 bases between. The germline V gene encodes CDR1 SSHAT and CDR2 FNYEAQ (reference sequence). This CDR3 has 14 residues. The CDR3 sequence is CASSLVGEGGELFF. CDR3 nucleotides: TGTGCCAGCAGCTTAGTAGGCGAGGGCGGGGAGCTGTTTTTT.

This clonotype was detected ten times or more. The gene calls are TRBV3-1 and TRBJ1-2, with D uncertain. The germline V and J ends were trimmed by 3 bases and 3 bases, with 14 bases remaining between them. The CDR3 runs to 15 residues. From germline, CDR1 is LGHDT and CDR2 YNNKEL (reference sequence). The DNA for the CDR3 is TGTGCCAGCAGCCATATCGACACCTTATACTATGGCTACACCTTC. Translated: CASSHIDTLYYGYTF.

This clonotype occurred a few times. The gene calls are TRBV20-1 and TRBJ1-2; D gene uncertain. Germline CDR1 is DFQATT and CDR2 is SNEGSKA (reference sequence). The V gene lost 0 bases and the J gene lost 2 bases, with 7 bases spanning the gap. This CDR3 contains 13 residues. The CDR3 DNA sequence: TGCAGTGCTAGAGATCTCGACAACTATGGCTACACCTTC. Translation: CSARDLDNYGYTF.

The chain has TRBV25-1 and TRBJ1-4; D possibly corresponds to TRBD1 (5 bases). Looked up from germline, CDR1 is MGHDK and CDR2 is SYGVNS. The CDR3 is made up of 15 amino acids. Trimming cost V 3 bases and J 7 bases, with 15 bases left between them. The CDR3 bases are TGTGCCAGCAGTGATTACAGAGCGGGGGGTGAAAAACTGTTTTTT. Protein sequence: CASSDYRAGGEKLFF.

The chain combines TRBV10-3 with TRBJ2-1, with D unresolved. V lost 2 bases and J 0 bases, leaving 11 bases between the germline ends. The CDR3 totals 16 residues. Germline loops: CDR1 ENHRY, CDR2 SYGVKD. The CDR3 protein is CAISEATKSSYNEQFF. The DNA of the CDR3 is TGTGCCATCAGTGAGGCCACAAAGAGCTCCTACAATGAGCAGTTCTTC.

This clonotype came up many times. V gene TRBV7-2 combines with J gene TRBJ1-6, with D possibly being TRBD1 (5 bases). The CDR3 contains 17 residues. V dropped 7 bases and J dropped 7 bases, with 23 bases sitting between them. Germline V gene data show CDR1 as SGHTA and CDR2 as FQGNSA. The CDR3 DNA reads as TGTGCCAGCACCCCAGGCCCTCGGGACGGATTGAATTCACCCCTCCACTTT. The encoded protein is CASTPGPRDGLNSPLHF.

This clonotype was recorded a few times. The rearrangement joins TRBV5-6 to TRBJ2-7, with unresolved D. Germline assignment: CDR1 SGHDT and CDR2 YYEEEE. This CDR3 spans 11 amino acids. V shed 1 base and J shed 6 bases, with 5 bases lying between them. The CDR3 DNA reads as TGTGCCAGCAGCTTGACAACCGAGCAGTACTTC. Protein sequence: CASSLTTEQYF.

J is TRBJ2-3 and V is TRBV11-2; a possible D gene is TRBD1 (6 bases). The germline gives CDR1 SGHAT, CDR2 FQNNGV. The CDR3 loop spans 16 amino acids. The V and J ends lost 4 bases and 0 bases respectively, with 14 bases between them. The CDR3 nucleotides are TGTGCCAGCAGCTCCAGGACAGTCCTAAGCACAGATACGCAGTATTTT. Translated: CASSSRTVLSTDTQYF.

The rearrangement links TRBV7-9 to TRBJ2-2; 8 nucleotides agree with TRBD1. Germline trimming cut 5 bases from V and 7 bases from J; bases unmatched to any gene: 15. The CDR3 totals 17 residues. In germline, CDR1 is SEHNR, CDR2 FQNEAQ (reference sequence). CDR3 in DNA: TGTGCCAGCAGCCACCCGGGACAGGTGGCAGTAGTCGGGGAGCTGTTTTTT. Its translation: CASSHPGQVAVVGELFF.

V gene TRBV2 combines with J gene TRBJ2-7; perhaps TRBD1 as D (6 bases). The CDR3 runs to 13 residues. V shed 0 bases and J shed 9 bases, with 12 bases lying between them. Germline V gene lookup returns CDR1 SNHLY and CDR2 FYNNEI. The CDR3 sequence: CASSEASSTGQYV. CDR3 bases: TGTGCCAGCAGTGAAGCCTCCTCGACAGGGCAGTACGTC.

The rearrangement links TRBV10-3 to TRBJ2-3, with D unclear. V was cut by 6 bases and J by 0 bases, with 10 bases left in between. CDR1 and CDR2 from the germline V gene are ENHRY and SYGVKD. The CDR3 totals 14 residues. CDR3 DNA sequence: TGTGCCATCAGAAGCAGAGCTAGCACAGATACGCAGTATTTT. It specifies CAIRSRASTDTQYF.

Only a few counts were recorded for this clonotype. V usage is TRBV15 and J usage is TRBJ1-1; D is unclear. With 0 bases removed from V and 8 bases from J, the gap between germline ends came to 10 bases. The length of the CDR3 is 13 residues. Looked up from germline, CDR1 is LNHNV and CDR2 is YYDKDF (reference sequence). CDR3 protein: CATSRDGVVEAFF. CDR3 DNA sequence: TGTGCCACCAGCAGAGATGGGGTAGTGGAAGCTTTCTTT.